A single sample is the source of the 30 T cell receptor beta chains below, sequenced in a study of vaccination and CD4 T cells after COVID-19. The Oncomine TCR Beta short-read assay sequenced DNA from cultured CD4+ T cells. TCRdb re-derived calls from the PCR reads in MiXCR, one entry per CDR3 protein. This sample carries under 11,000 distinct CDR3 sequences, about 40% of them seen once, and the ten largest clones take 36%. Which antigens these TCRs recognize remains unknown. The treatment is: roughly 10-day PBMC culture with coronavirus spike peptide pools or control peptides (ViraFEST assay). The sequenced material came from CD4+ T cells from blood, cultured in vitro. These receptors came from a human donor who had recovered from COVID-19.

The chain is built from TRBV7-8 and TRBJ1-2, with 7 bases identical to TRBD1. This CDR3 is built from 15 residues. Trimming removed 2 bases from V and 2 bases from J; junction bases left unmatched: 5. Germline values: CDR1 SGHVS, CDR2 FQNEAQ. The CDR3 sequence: CASSLTPGQNYGYTF. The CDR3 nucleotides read TGTGCCAGCAGCTTAACACCGGGACAGAACTATGGCTACACCTTC.

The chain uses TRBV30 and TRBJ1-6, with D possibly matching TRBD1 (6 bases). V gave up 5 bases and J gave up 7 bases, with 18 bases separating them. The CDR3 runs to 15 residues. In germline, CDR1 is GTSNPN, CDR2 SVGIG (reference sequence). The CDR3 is CAWGGWAGENSPLHF. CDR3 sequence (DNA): TGTGCCTGGGGAGGCTGGGCAGGGGAAAATTCACCCCTCCACTTT.

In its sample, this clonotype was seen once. CDR3 in DNA: TGCGCCAGCAGTAGGTGGTCGGGGGAGTATAGCAATCAGCCCCAGCATTTT. Protein: CASSRWSGEYSNQPQHF. The rearrangement uses TRBV10-1 and TRBJ1-5; D is possibly TRBD1 (5 bases). Germline V gives CDR1 WNHNN, CDR2 SYGVQD (reference sequence). CDR3 length: 17 amino acids. The ends were cut back, 5 bases at V and 0 bases at J, with 17 bases in the middle.

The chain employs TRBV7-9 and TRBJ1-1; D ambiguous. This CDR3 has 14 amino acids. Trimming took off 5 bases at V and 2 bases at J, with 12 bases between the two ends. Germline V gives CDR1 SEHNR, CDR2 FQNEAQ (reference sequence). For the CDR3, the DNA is TGTGCCAGCAGCCAGGAGCACTTAAACACTGAAGCTTTCTTT. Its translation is CASSQEHLNTEAFF.

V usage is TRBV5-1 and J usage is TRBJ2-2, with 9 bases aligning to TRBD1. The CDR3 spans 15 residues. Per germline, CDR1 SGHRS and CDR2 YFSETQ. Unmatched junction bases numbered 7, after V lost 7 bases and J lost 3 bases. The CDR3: CASDTGGGDTGELFF. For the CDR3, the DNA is TGCGCCAGCGACACAGGGGGCGGCGACACCGGGGAGCTGTTTTTT. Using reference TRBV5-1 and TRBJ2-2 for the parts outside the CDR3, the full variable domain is KAGVTQTPRYLIKTRGQQVTLSCSPISGHRSVSWYQQTPGQGLQFLFEYFSETQRNKGNFPGRFSGRQFSNSRSEMNVSTLELGDSALYLCASDTGGGDTGELFFGEGSRLTVL.

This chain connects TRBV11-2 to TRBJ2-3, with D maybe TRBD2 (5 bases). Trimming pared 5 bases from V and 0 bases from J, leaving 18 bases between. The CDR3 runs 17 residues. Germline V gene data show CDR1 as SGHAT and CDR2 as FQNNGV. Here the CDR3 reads CASSSSREGLSTDTQYF. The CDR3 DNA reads TGTGCCAGCAGCAGTTCCCGGGAAGGCCTTAGCACAGATACGCAGTATTTT.

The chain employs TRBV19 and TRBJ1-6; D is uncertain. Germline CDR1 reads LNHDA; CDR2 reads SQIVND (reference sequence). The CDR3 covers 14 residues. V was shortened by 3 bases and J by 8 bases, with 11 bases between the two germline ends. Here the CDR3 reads CASSILVDDSPLHF. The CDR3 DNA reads TGTGCCAGTAGTATTCTGGTAGATGATTCACCCCTCCACTTT.

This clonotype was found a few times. DNA for the CDR3: TGTGCCAGCAGTGGACGGGGGGTAGGGTACGAGCAGTACTTC. Protein product: CASSGRGVGYEQYF. This rearrangement joins TRBV6-1 to TRBJ2-7; TRBD2 matches 7 bases. Germline trimming cut 4 bases from V and 4 bases from J; bases unmatched to any gene: 7. Germline V gene sequence: CDR1 MNHNS, CDR2 SASEGT. The CDR3 totals 14 residues.

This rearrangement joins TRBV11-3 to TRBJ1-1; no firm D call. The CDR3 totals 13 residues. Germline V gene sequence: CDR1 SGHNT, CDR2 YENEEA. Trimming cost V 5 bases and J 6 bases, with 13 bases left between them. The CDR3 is CASSQFFVSEAFF. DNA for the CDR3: TGTGCCAGCAGCCAGTTTTTTGTGTCTGAAGCTTTCTTT.

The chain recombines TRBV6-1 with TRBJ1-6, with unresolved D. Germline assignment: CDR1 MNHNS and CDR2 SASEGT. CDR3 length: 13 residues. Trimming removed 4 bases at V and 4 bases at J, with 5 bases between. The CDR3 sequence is CASSGGYNSPLHF. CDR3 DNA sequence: TGTGCCAGCAGTGGGGGTTATAATTCACCCCTCCACTTT.

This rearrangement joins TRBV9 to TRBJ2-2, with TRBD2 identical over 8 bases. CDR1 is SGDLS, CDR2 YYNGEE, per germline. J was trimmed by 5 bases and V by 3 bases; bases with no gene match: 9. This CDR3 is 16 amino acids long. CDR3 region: CASSANTGGPTGELFF. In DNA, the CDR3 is TGTGCCAGCAGCGCAAACACGGGGGGGCCTACCGGGGAGCTGTTTTTT. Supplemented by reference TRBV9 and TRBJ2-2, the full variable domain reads DSGVTQTPKHLITATGQRVTLRCSPRSGDLSVYWYQQSLDQGLQFLIQYYNGEERAKGNILERFSAQQFPDLHSELNLSSLELGDSALYFCASSANTGGPTGELFFGEGSRLTVL.

CDR3 sequence: CASSRSHMVSPYGYTF. The CDR3, as DNA: TGCGCCAGCAGCCGATCCCACATGGTATCCCCCTATGGCTACACCTTC. The chain has TRBV4-1 and TRBJ1-2; D gene unclear. There are 16 residues in the CDR3. V was shortened by 4 bases and J by 4 bases, with 19 bases between the two germline ends. Per the germline V gene, CDR1 is MGHRA and CDR2 is YSYEKL.

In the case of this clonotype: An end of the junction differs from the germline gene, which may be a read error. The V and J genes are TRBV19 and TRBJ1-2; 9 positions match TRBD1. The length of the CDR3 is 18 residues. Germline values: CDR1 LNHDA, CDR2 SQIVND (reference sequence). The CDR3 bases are TGTGCCAGTACCCATCCCCTCGACGGGACAGGGTCTAACTATGGCTGCACCTTC. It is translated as CASTHPLDGTGSNYGCTF.

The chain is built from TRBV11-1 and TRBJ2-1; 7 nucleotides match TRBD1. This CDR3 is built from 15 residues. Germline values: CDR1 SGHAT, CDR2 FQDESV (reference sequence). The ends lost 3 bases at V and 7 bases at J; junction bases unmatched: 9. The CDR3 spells CASSFFGQVGNEQFF. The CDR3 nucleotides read TGTGCCAGCAGCTTCTTTGGACAGGTAGGGAATGAGCAGTTCTTC.

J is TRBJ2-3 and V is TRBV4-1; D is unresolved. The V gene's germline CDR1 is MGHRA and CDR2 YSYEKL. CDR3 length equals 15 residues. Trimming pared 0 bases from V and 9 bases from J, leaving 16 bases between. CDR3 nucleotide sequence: TGCGCCAGCAGCCAAGATAGTGAGTCACAGAAGACGCAGTATTTT. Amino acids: CASSQDSESQKTQYF.

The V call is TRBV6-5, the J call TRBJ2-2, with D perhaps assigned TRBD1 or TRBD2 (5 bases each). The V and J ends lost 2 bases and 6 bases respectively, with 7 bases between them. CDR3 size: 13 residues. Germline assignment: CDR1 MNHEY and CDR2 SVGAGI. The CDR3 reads CASSYGGPGELFF. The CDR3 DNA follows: TGTGCCAGCAGTTACGGGGGTCCCGGGGAGCTGTTTTTT.

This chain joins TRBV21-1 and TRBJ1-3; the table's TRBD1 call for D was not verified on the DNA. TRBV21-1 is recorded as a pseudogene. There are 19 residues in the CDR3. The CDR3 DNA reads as TGTGCCAGCAGCAAAGAGGGGTTAGAATGGTTAATCTCTGGAAACACCATATATTTT. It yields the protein CASSKEGLEWLISGNTIYF.

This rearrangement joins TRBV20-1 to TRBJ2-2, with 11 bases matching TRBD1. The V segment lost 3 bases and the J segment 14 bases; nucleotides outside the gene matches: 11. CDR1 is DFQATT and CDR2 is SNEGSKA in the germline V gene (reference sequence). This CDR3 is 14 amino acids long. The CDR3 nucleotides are TGCAGTGCTAGGCCCGGGACAGGGGGGGGAGTACTGTTTTTT. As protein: CSARPGTGGGVLFF.

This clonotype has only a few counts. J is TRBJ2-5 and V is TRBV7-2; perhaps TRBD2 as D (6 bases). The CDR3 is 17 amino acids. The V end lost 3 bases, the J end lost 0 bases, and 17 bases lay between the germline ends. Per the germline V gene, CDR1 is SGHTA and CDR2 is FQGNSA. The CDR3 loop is CASSFPLRGSYQETQYF. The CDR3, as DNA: TGTGCCAGCAGCTTCCCCCTGCGGGGATCGTACCAAGAGACCCAGTACTTC.

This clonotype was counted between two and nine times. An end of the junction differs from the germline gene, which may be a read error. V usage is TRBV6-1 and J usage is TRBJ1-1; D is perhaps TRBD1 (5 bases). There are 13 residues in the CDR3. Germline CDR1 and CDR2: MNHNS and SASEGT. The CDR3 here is CASRVGVNAEAFF. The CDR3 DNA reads TGTGCCAGCCGCGTGGGGGTGAACGCTGAAGCTTTCTTT.

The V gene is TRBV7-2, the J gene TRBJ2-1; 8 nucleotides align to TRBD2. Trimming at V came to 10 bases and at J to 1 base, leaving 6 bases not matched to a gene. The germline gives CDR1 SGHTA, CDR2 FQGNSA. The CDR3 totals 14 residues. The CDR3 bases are TGTGCCACCCGAGCGGGGGCGTCCTACAATGAGCAGTTCTTC. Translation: CATRAGASYNEQFF.

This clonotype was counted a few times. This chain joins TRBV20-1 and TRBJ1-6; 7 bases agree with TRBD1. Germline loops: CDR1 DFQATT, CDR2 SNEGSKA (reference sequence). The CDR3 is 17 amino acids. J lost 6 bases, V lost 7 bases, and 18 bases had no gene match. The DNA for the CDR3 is TGCAGTGTGGGGCGAGTTGGGGGGGACAGCACTAATTCACCCCTCCACTTT. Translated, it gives CSVGRVGGDSTNSPLHF.

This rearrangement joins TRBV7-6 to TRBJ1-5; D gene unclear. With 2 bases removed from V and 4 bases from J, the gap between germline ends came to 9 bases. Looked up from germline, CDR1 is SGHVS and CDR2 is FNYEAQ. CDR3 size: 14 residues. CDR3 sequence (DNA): TGTGCCAGCAGCTTACCAGGCGGAAATCAGCCCCAGCATTTT. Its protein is CASSLPGGNQPQHF.

CDR3 amino acids: CASRTGTGRSSLPSYEQYF. The DNA of the CDR3 is TGTGCCAGCAGGACCGGGACAGGGAGGTCAAGTCTTCCCTCCTACGAGCAGTACTTC. This chain uses TRBV21-1 with TRBJ2-7; TRBD1, as called in the table, went unchecked against the DNA. TRBV21-1 is designated a pseudogene. CDR3 length equals 19 residues.

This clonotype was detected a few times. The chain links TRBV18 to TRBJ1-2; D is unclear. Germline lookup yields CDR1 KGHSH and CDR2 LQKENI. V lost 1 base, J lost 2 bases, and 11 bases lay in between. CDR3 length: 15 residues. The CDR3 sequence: CASSPLVGQNYGYTF. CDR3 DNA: TGTGCCAGCTCACCACTCGTCGGGCAGAACTATGGCTACACCTTC. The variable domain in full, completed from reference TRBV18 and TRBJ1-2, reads NAGVMQNPRHLVRRRGQEARLRCSPMKGHSHVYWYRQLPEEGLKFMVYLQKENIIDESGMPKERFSAEFPKEGPSILRIQQVVRGDSAAYFCASSPLVGQNYGYTFGSGTRLTVV.

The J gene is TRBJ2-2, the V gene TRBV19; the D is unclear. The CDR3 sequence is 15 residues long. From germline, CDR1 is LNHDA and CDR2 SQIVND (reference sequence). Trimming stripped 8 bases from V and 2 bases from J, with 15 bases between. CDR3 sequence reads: CASPKPAPNTGELFF. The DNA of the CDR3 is TGTGCCAGTCCTAAACCGGCTCCTAACACCGGGGAGCTGTTTTTT.

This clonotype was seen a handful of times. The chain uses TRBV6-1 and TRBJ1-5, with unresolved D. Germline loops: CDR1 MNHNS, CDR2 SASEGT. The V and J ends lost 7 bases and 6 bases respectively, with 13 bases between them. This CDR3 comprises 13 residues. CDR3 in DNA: TGTGCCAGCACCCTCCGTGAGTCTCAGCCCCAGCATTTT. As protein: CASTLRESQPQHF.

The CDR3 coding sequence is TGCGCCAGCAGCTTGGTAACAGGGGGCGGTTCACCCCTCCACTTT. Protein sequence: CASSLVTGGGSPLHF. The chain combines TRBV5-1 with TRBJ1-6; 9 bases align to TRBD1. The CDR3 has 15 amino acids. Germline V gene sequence: CDR1 SGHRS, CDR2 YFSETQ. V lost 0 bases to trimming and J lost 9 bases; unmatched junction nucleotides: 4.

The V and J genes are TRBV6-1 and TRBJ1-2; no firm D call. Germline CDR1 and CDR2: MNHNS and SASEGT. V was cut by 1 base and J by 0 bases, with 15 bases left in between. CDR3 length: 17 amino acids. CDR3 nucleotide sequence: TGTGCCAGCAGTGAAGGGCTGGGGAGGATTCCTAACTATGGCTACACCTTC. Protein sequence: CASSEGLGRIPNYGYTF.

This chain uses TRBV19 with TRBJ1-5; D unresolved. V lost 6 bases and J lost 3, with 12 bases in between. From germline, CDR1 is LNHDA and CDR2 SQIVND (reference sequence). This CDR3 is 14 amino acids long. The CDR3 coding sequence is TGTGCCAGTAGCCCGGCGGGGTTCAATCAGCCCCAGCATTTT. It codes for CASSPAGFNQPQHF.